These 15 T cell receptor beta chains were all obtained from the same sample, sequenced in a study of identifying expanded T cells in peripheral blood. TCRdb keeps only in-frame clones here, not all; method: immunoSEQ multiplex PCR. Of about 78,000 clones listed, almost 85% were seen once; the top ten hold 18%. Sample: blood. The receptors derive from a person aged 18 to 75 in good health.

In DNA form, the CDR3 reads TGTGCCAGCAGCCCGGACCGGGACACAAACACTGAAGCTTTCTTT. It is translated as CASSPDRDTNTEAFF. The chain combines TRBV7-9 with TRBJ1-1; weak D call: TRBD1 (6 bases). V dropped 5 bases and J dropped 2 bases, with 15 bases sitting between them. CDR1 and CDR2 (germline): SEHNR, FQNEAQ (reference sequence). This CDR3 is built from 15 residues.

The chain links TRBV28 to TRBJ2-5; no reliable D call. The CDR3 contains 13 residues. Trimming removed 0 bases at V and 5 bases at J, with 7 bases between. From germline, CDR1 is MDHEN and CDR2 SYDVKM. CDR3 protein: CASSLWVGETQYF. DNA of the CDR3: TGTGCCAGCAGTTTATGGGTTGGCGAGACCCAGTACTTC.

The rearrangement links TRBV10-3 to TRBJ2-1; 7 nucleotides match TRBD1. Trimming cost V 9 bases and J 9 bases; bases outside gene matches: 20. Per the germline V gene, CDR1 is ENHRY and CDR2 is SYGVKD. This CDR3 comprises 16 residues. The CDR3 DNA reads TGTGCCATGAGGGCCGGGACAGAGACAACCCGGGGTGAGCAGTTCTTC. Encoded protein: CAMRAGTETTRGEQFF.

The rearrangement joins TRBV6-1 to TRBJ2-7, with D perhaps matching TRBD1 or TRBD2 (5 bases each). This CDR3 region has 16 residues. Looked up from germline, CDR1 is MNHNS and CDR2 is SASEGT. Trimming cost V 2 bases and J 0 bases, with 14 bases left between them. The CDR3 DNA sequence: TGTGCCAGCAGTGAAAGAGGGGCCCCTAGCTCCTACGAGCAGTACTTC. Its translation: CASSERGAPSSYEQYF.

The chain couples TRBV5-6 to TRBJ2-5; 7 bases map to TRBD2. The end of the DNA aligns better with TRBJ2-7, so the J call may be wrong. Looked up from germline, CDR1 is SGHDT and CDR2 is YYEEEE. The CDR3 contains 14 residues. CDR3 in amino acids: CASSLQIGRNEQYF. In DNA form, the CDR3 reads TGTGCCAGCAGCTTGCAAATCGGGAGGAACGAGCAGTACTTC.

V and J are TRBV6-6 and TRBJ2-1; TRBD1 or TRBD2 may be the D gene (7 bases each). V was pared by 6 bases and J by 6 bases, with 15 bases between. Germline CDR1 reads MNHNY; CDR2 reads SVGAGI (reference sequence). CDR3 length: 14 amino acids. CDR3 DNA sequence: TGTGCCAGCAGCCCCAGGGGGGAGGGCAATGAGCAGTTCTTC. Amino acids: CASSPRGEGNEQFF.

The chain joins TRBV5-1 to TRBJ2-5; no definite D call. Germline values: CDR1 SGHRS, CDR2 YFSETQ. The V end lost 5 bases, the J end lost 5 bases, and 10 bases lay between the germline ends. The CDR3 loop spans 12 amino acids. The CDR3: CASRREGETQYF. DNA for the CDR3: TGCGCCAGCAGACGTGAAGGGGAGACCCAGTACTTC.

This chain connects TRBV7-2 to TRBJ2-1, with D perhaps matching TRBD1 (6 bases). V was shortened by 1 base and J by 4 bases, with 17 bases between the two germline ends. The V gene's germline CDR1 is SGHTA and CDR2 FQGNSA. CDR3 length: 17 residues. The CDR3, as DNA: TGTGCCAGCAGCTTAGACTCCCTGGGGGCCTCTTACAATGAGCAGTTCTTC. Its protein product is CASSLDSLGASYNEQFF.

This chain joins TRBV6-1 and TRBJ2-1, with D uncertain. The germline V and J ends were trimmed by 1 base and 2 bases, with 6 bases remaining between them. Looked up from germline, CDR1 is MNHNS and CDR2 is SASEGT. The CDR3 runs 14 residues. The CDR3 protein is CASSEGSPYNEQFF. The DNA for the CDR3 is TGTGCCAGCAGTGAAGGCAGTCCCTACAATGAGCAGTTCTTC.

Only one count was recorded for this clone. The genes are TRBV28 and TRBJ2-1; D gene uncertain. The CDR3 has 15 amino acids. Germline V gives CDR1 MDHEN, CDR2 SYDVKM. V was trimmed by 4 bases and J by 0 bases, leaving 10 bases between them. DNA for the CDR3: TGTGCCAGCAGTTCCCGGGTCCACTCCTACAATGAGCAGTTCTTC. It specifies CASSSRVHSYNEQFF.

V is TRBV11-2 and J is TRBJ1-2; D unresolved. CDR1 is SGHAT and CDR2 is FQNNGV in the germline V gene. The CDR3 consists of 13 residues. Trimming stripped 0 bases from V and 0 bases from J, with 2 bases between. Here the CDR3 reads CASSLEANYGYTF. CDR3 coding DNA: TGTGCCAGCAGCTTAGAGGCTAACTATGGCTACACCTTC.

The V and J genes are TRBV11-3 and TRBJ2-1; TRBD1 matches at 7 bases. Germline V gives CDR1 SGHNT, CDR2 YENEEA. CDR3 length: 16 amino acids. V was clipped by 4 bases and J by 4 bases; unmatched bases: 10. CDR3 region: CASSSSGTADYNEQFF. The CDR3 DNA follows: TGTGCCAGCAGCTCCTCCGGGACAGCCGATTACAATGAGCAGTTCTTC.

There are a few counts of this clone. This chain links TRBV7-3 with TRBJ2-3; no clear D. Germline CDR1 reads SGHTA; CDR2 reads FQGTGA. The V end was cut by 1 base, the J end by 2 bases, with 10 bases between. The CDR3 runs 15 residues. CDR3 protein: CASSLNGLPTDTQYF. The DNA of the CDR3 is TGTGCCAGCAGCTTAAATGGCTTACCCACAGATACGCAGTATTTT.

V gene TRBV15 combines with J gene TRBJ2-7; D remains ambiguous. The CDR3 length is 12 residues. V was trimmed by 3 bases and J by 4 bases, leaving 7 bases between them. Germline V gene lookup returns CDR1 LNHNV and CDR2 YYDKDF (reference sequence). The CDR3 coding sequence is TGTGCCACCAGCAGCACGGGTTACGAGCAGTACTTC. The encoded protein is CATSSTGYEQYF.

CDR3 sequence reads: CASSDKDNNEQFF. The CDR3, as DNA: TGTGCCAGCAGTGACAAGGACAACAATGAGCAGTTCTTC. V and J are TRBV6-4 and TRBJ2-1; possibly TRBD1 for D (5 bases). The CDR3 sequence is 13 residues long. V lost 2 bases to trimming and J lost 5 bases, with 7 bases between them. Looked up from germline, CDR1 is MRHNA and CDR2 is SNTAGT.